The clone carrying this TCR beta chain has just one count. Trimming took off 3 bases at V and 1 base at J, with 3 bases between the two ends. In germline, CDR1 is MGHRA, CDR2 YSYEKL. The CDR3 is 13 residues long. The data originate from a study of early T cells in non-severe SARS-CoV-2 infection. Unique molecular identifiers were added to individual cDNA molecules. Each CDR3 protein gets one entry after TCRdb re-called the 5' RACE reads with MiXCR. The data show approximately 98,000 distinct CDR3 sequences, with around an eighth seen just once and less than 3.5% held by the top ten. Sample: whole blood. This clonotype was obtained from an adult who was a healthcare worker with PCR-confirmed SARS-CoV-2 infection or an uninfected control (not recorded which). The J gene is TRBJ2-2, the V gene TRBV4-1; D not resolved. In DNA form, the CDR3 reads TGCGCCAGCAGCCAGTTGAACACCGGGGAGCTGTTTTTT. It specifies CASSQLNTGELFF.